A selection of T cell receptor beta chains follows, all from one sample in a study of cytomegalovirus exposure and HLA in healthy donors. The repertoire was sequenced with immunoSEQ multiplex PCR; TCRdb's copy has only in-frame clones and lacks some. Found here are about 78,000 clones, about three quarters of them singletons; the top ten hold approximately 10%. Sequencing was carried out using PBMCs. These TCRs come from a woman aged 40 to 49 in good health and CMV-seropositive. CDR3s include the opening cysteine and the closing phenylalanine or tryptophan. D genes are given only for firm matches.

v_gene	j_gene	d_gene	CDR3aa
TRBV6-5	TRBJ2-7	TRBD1	CASSATGQMNYEQYF
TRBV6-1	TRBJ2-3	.	CASSEAPGLNTQYF
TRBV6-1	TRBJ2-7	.	CASSEWSAGSNEQYF
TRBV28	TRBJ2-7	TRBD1	CASSSGTGPEQYF
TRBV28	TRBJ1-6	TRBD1	CASGTGVSPLHF
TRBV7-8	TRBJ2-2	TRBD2	CASSKRDSTNGELFF
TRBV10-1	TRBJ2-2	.	CASSDLVSGELFF
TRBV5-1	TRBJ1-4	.	CASSLETGINEKLFF
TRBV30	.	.	CAWSGMPYEQYF
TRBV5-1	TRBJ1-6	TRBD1	CASSSGTDGSPLHF
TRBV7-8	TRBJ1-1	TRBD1	CASSSNGQGVTEAFF
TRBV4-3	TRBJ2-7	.	CASSQESDFYEQYF
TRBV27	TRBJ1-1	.	CASSLTGSPRRAFF
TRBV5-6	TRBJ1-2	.	CASSLGQGWYGYTF
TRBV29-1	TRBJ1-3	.	CSVEVVAGNTIYF
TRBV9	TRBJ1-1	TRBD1	CASSATGSNTEAFF
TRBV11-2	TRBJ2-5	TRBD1	CASSRGQGSGETQYF
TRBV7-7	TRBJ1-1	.	CASSLAAETNYTEAFF
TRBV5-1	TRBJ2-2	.	CASSPPLAGELFF
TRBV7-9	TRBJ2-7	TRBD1	CASSFPDRGEQYF
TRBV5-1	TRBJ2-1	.	CASTRGSGGNEQFF
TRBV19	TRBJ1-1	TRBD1	CAGSWDRDTEAFF
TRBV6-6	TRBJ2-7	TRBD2	CASRFGGDSYEQYF
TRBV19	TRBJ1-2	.	CASSLGAAQPEDWTF
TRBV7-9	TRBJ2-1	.	CASSLVSGGNEQFF
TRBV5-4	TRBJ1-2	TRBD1	CASSFPDRGSGYTF
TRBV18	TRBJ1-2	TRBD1	CASSPADRAPDGYTF
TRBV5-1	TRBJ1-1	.	CASSLSTIASTEAFF
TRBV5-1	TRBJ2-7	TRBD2	CASSLTLTSGYEQYF
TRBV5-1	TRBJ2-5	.	CASSESGAGRRETQYF
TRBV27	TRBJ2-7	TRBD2	CASSLKAGGPWNEQYF
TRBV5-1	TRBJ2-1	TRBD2	CASGLAGIPNEQFF
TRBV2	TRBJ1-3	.	CASSTQGASGNTIYF
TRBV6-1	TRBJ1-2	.	CASSRTGNYGYTF
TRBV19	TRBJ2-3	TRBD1	CASSSTGVSTDTQYF
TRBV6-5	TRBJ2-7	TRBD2	CASSPRPSGGYEQYF
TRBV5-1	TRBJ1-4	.	CASSLVQAATNEKLFF
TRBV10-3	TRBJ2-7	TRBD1	CAIRAGQGSHEQYF
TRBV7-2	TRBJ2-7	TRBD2	CASSPPSGGRRSEQYF
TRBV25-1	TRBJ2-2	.	CASSGIAGTSALGELFF
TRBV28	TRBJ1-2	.	CASSLVGVYGYTF
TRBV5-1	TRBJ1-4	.	CASSLSPGSEKLFF
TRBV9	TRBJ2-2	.	CASSVTPGPANTGELFF
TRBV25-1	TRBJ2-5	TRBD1	CASTPKGQGAGETQYF